The T cell receptor beta chain described here comes from a study of control samples from healthy donors and cancer patients. The CDR3 extends over 15 amino acids. V dropped 3 bases and J dropped 8 bases, with 16 bases sitting between them. Per the germline V gene, CDR1 is LNHDA and CDR2 is SQIVND (reference sequence). TCRdb's copy holds only in-frame clones and misses some; the assay was immunoSEQ multiplex PCR. Of about 160,000 clones listed, roughly 94% are singletons. The specimen was PBMCs. The receptor's source is a man between 60 and 75 years old with colorectal cancer. The chain employs TRBV19 and TRBJ1-4; D remains ambiguous. CDR3: CASSIRAAGEEKLFF. The CDR3 nucleotides read TGTGCCAGTAGTATCCGAGCCGCAGGTGAAGAAAAACTGTTTTTT.